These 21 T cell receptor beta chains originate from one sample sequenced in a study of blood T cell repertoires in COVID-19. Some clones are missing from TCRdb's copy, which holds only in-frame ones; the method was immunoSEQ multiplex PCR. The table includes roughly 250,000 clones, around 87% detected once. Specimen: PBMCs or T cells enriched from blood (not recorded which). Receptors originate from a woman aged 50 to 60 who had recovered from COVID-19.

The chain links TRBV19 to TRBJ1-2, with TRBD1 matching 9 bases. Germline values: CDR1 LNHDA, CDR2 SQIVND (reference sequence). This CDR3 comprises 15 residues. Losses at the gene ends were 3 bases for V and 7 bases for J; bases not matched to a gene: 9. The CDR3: CASSIPGQGMGGYTF. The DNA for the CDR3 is TGTGCCAGTAGTATCCCGGGACAGGGAATGGGTGGCTACACCTTC.

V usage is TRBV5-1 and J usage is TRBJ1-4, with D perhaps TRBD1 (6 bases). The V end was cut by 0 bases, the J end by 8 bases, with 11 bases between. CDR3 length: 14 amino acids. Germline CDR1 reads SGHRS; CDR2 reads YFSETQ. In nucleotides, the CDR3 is TGCGCCAGCAGCTTGGGGCAGGGGAAGGAAAAACTGTTTTTT. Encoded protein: CASSLGQGKEKLFF. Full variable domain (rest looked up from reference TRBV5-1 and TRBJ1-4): KAGVTQTPRYLIKTRGQQVTLSCSPISGHRSVSWYQQTPGQGLQFLFEYFSETQRNKGNFPGRFSGRQFSNSRSEMNVSTLELGDSALYLCASSLGQGKEKLFFGSGTQLSVL.

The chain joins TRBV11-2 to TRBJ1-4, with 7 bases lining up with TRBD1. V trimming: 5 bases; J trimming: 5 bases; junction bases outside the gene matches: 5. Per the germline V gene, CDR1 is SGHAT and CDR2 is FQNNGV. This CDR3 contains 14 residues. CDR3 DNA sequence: TGTGCCAGCAGCCGACAGGGACAGAATGAAAAACTGTTTTTT. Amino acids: CASSRQGQNEKLFF.

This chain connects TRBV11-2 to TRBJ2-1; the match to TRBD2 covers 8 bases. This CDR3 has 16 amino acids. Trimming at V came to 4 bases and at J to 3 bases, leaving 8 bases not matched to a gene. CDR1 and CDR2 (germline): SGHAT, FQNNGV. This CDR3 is CASSSSGSGDYNEQFF. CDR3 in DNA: TGTGCCAGCAGCTCGAGCGGGAGTGGGGACTACAATGAGCAGTTCTTC.

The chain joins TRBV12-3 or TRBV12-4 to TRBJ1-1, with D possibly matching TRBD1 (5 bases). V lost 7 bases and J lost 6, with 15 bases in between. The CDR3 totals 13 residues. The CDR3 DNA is TGTGCCAGCAACACTTGGAGGGGTCCTGAAGCTTTCTTT. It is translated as CASNTWRGPEAFF.

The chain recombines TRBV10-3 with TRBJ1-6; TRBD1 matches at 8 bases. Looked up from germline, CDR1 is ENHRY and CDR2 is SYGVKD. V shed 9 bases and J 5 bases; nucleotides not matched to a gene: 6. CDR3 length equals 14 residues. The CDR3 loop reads CAITADRDNSPLHF. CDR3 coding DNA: TGTGCCATTACGGCGGACAGGGATAATTCACCCCTCCACTTT.

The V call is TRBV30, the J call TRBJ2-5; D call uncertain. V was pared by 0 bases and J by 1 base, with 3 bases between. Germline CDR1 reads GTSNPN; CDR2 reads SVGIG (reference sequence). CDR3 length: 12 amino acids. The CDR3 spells CAWSVLQETQYF. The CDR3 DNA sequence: TGTGCCTGGAGTGTACTCCAAGAGACCCAGTACTTC. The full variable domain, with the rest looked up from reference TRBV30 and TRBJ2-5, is SQTIHQWPATLVQPVGSPLSLECTVEGTSNPNLYWYRQAAGRGLQLLFYSVGIGQISSEVPQNLSASRPQDRQFILSSKKLLLSDSGFYLCAWSVLQETQYFGPGTRLLVL.

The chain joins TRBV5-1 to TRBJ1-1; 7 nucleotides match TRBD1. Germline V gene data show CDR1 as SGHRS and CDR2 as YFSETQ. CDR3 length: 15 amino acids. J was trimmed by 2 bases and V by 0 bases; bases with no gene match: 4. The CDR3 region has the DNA TGCGCCAGCAGCTTGGGACAGGGCTCAAACACTGAAGCTTTCTTT. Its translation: CASSLGQGSNTEAFF.

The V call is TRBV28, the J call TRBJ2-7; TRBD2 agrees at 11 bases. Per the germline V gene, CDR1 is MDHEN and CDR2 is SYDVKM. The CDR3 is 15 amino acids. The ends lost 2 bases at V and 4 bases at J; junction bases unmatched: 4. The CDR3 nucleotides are TGTGCCAGCAGTTTAATCACTAGCGGGAGATACGAGCAGTACTTC. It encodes CASSLITSGRYEQYF. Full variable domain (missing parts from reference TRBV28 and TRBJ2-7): DVKVTQSSRYLVKRTGEKVFLECVQDMDHENMFWYRQDPGLGLRLIYFSYDVKMKEKGDIPEGYSVSREKKERFSLILESASTNQTSMYLCASSLITSGRYEQYFGPGTRLTVT.

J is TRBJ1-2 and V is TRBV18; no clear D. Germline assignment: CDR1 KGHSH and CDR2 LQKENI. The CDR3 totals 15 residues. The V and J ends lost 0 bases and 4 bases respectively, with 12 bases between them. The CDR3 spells CASSPPGERLYGYTF. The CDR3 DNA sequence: TGTGCCAGCTCACCACCCGGAGAGCGCCTCTATGGCTACACCTTC.

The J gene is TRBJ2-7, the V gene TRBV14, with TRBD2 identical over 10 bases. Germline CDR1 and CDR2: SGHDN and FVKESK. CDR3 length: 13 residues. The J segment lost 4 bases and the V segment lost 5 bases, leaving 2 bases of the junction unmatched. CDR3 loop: CASSKAGGYEQYF. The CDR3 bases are TGTGCCAGCAGCAAAGCGGGAGGGTACGAGCAGTACTTC.

The CDR3 loop reads CASSQDWDSTNEQFF. CDR3 nucleotide sequence: TGTGCCAGCAGCCAAGATTGGGACTCGACGAATGAGCAGTTCTTC. The J gene is TRBJ2-1, the V gene TRBV4-2, with D maybe TRBD2 (6 bases). Trimming pared 0 bases from V and 7 bases from J, leaving 13 bases between. The CDR3 is 15 amino acids. Looked up from germline, CDR1 is LGHNA and CDR2 is YNFKEQ.

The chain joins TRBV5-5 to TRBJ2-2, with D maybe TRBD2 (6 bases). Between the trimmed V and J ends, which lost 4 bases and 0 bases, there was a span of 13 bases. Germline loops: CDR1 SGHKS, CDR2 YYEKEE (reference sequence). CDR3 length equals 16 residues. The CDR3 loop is CASSRGTATNTGELFF. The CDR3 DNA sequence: TGTGCCAGCAGCCGGGGGACGGCAACGAACACCGGGGAGCTGTTTTTT.

CDR3 in DNA: TGTGCCAGCAGCTTAACCGTTGGGGACAGGGACAACACTGAAGCTTTCTTT. Protein: CASSLTVGDRDNTEAFF. The gene calls are TRBV7-3 and TRBJ1-1, with 9 bases fitting TRBD1. CDR1 and CDR2 (germline): SGHTA, FQGTGA. After removal of 0 bases from V and 2 bases from J, the junction contained 7 bases not matched to a gene. This CDR3 has 17 amino acids.

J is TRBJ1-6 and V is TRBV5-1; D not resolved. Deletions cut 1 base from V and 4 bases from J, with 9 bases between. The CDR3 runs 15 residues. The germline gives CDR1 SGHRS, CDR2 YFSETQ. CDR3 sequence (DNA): TGCGCCAGCAGCTTGTTAAACGGTTATAATTCACCCCTCCACTTT. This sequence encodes CASSLLNGYNSPLHF.

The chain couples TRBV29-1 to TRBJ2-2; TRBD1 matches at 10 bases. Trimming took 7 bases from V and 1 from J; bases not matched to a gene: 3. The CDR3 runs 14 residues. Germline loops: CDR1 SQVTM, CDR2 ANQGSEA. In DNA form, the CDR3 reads TGCAGCGCAGGACAGGGGGGGAACACCGGGGAGCTGTTTTTT. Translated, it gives CSAGQGGNTGELFF.

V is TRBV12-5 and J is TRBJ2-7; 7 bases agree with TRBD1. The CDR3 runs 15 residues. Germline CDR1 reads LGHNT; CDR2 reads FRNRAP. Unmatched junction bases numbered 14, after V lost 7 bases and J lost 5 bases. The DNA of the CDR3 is TGTGCTAGTGCCACCCCGGCGACAGGGTCTCACGAGCAGTACTTC. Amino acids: CASATPATGSHEQYF.

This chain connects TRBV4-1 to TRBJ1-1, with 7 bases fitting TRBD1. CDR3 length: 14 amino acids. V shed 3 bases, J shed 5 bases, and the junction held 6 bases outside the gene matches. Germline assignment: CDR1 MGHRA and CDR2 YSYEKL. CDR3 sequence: CASSQRQGETEAFF. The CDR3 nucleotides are TGCGCCAGCAGCCAGCGACAGGGAGAAACTGAAGCTTTCTTT.

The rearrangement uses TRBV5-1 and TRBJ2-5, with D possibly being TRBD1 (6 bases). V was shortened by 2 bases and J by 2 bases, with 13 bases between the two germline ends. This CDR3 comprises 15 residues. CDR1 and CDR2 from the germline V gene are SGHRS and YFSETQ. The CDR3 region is CASSLIQGGQETQYF. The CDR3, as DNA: TGCGCCAGCAGCTTAATACAGGGTGGACAAGAGACCCAGTACTTC.

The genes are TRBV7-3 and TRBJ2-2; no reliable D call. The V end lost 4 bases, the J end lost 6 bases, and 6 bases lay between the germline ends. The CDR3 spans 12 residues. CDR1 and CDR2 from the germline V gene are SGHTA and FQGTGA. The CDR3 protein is CASSYPAGELFF. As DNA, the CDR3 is TGTGCCAGCAGCTACCCGGCCGGGGAGCTGTTTTTT.

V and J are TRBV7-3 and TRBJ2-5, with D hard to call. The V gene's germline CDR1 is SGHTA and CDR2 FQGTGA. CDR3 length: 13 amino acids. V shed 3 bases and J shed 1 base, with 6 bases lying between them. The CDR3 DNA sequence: TGTGCCAGCAGCTTGAGTATCCAAGAGACCCAGTACTTC. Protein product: CASSLSIQETQYF. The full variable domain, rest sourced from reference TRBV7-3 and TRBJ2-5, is GAGVSQTPSNKVTEKGKYVELRCDPISGHTALYWYRQSLGQGPEFLIYFQGTGAADDSGLPNDRFFAVRPEGSVSTLKIQRTERGDSAVYLCASSLSIQETQYFGPGTRLLVL.